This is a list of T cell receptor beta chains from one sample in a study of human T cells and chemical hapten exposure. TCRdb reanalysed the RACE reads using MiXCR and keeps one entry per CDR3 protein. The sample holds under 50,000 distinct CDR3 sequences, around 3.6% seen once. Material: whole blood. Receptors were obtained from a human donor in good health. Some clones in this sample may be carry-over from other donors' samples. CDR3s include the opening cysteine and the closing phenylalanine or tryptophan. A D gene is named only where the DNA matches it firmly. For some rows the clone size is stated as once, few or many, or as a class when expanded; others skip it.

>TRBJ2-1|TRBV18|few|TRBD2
CASSPPAGGPRNEQFF
TGTGCCAGCTCACCACCGGCGGGAGGGCCACGCAATGAGCAGTTCTTC
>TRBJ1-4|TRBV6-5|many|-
CASSYYQGDEKLFF
TGTGCCAGCAGTTATTATCAGGGAGATGAAAAACTGTTTTTT
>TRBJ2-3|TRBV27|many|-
CASSPHQNSATQYF
TGTGCCAGCAGTCCCCACCAGAACTCAGCTACGCAGTATTTT
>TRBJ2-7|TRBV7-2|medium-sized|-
CASSGSGSSYEQYF
TGTGCCAGCAGCGGTAGCGGTAGCTCCTACGAGCAGTACTTC
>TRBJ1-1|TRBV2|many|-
CASSGGTIYQAFF
TGTGCCAGCAGCGGCGGGACAATTTATCAAGCTTTCTTT
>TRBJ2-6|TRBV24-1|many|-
CATSPHLDRASGANVLTF
TGTGCCACCAGCCCCCACCTGGACAGAGCCTCTGGGGCCAACGTCCTGACTTTC
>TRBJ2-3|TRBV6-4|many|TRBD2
CASSDVAGVPHTQYF
TGTGCCAGCAGTGACGTGGCGGGAGTACCTCATACGCAGTATTTT
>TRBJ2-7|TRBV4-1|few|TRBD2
CASSQGSTSGSSYEQYF
TGCGCCAGCAGCCAAGGGTCGACTAGCGGAAGCTCCTACGAGCAGTACTTC
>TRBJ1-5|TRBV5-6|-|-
CASSSGFSNQPQHF
TGTGCCAGCAGCTCAGGGTTTAGCAATCAGCCCCAGCATTTT
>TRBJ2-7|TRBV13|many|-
CASSLTAGASYEQYF
TGTGCCAGCAGCTTGACGGCAGGGGCATCCTACGAGCAGTACTTC
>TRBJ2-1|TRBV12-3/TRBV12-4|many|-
CASSGRWNEQFF
TGTGCCAGCAGTGGACGGTGGAATGAGCAGTTCTTC
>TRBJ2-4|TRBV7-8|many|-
CASSLGREVDIQYF
TGTGCCAGCAGCCTCGGCAGGGAGGTTGACATTCAGTACTTC
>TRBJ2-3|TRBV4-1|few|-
CASSQLGTDTQYF
TGCGCCAGCAGCCAATTGGGGACAGATACGCAGTATTTT
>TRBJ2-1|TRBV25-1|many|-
CASSDYVDEQFF
TGTGCCAGCAGTGATTATGTGGATGAGCAGTTCTTC
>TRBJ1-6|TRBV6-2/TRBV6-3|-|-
CASRDGSPLHF
TGTGCCAGCAGGGACGGATCACCCCTCCACTTT
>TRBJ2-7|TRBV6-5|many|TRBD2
CASSRVAGETNEQYF
TGTGCCAGCTCTAGGGTGGCGGGAGAAACCAACGAGCAGTACTTC
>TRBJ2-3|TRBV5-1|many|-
CASSGEMGPDTQYF
TGCGCCAGCAGCGGCGAGATGGGGCCAGATACGCAGTATTTT
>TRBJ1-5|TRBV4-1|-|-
CASSPLGGQPQHF
TGCGCCAGCAGCCCCCTCGGCGGTCAGCCCCAGCATTTT
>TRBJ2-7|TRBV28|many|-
CASSSAGYEQYF
TGTGCCAGCAGTTCGGCGGGCTACGAGCAGTACTTC
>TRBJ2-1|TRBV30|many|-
CAWRVQYNEQFF
TGTGCCTGGAGGGTCCAATACAATGAGCAGTTCTTC
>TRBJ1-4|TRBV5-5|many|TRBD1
CASSLGDRVMNEKLFF
TGTGCCAGCAGCTTGGGGGACAGGGTAATGAATGAAAAACTGTTTTTT
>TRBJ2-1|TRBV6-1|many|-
CASSERISNNEQFF
TGTGCCAGCAGTGAACGTATCAGTAACAATGAGCAGTTCTTC
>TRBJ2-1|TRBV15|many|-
CATSSPPGRGYNEQFF
TGTGCCACCAGCAGTCCCCCCGGGAGAGGGTACAATGAGCAGTTCTTC
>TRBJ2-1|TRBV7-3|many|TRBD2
CASSQTSAYYNEQFF
TGTGCCAGCAGCCAAACTAGCGCCTACTACAATGAGCAGTTCTTC
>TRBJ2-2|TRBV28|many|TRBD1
CASSYRTGRNTGELFF
TGTGCCAGCAGTTACAGGACAGGTCGAAACACCGGGGAGCTGTTTTTT
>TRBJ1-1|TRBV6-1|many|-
CASSAGYMNTEAFF
TGTGCCAGCAGTGCAGGGTACATGAACACTGAAGCTTTCTTT
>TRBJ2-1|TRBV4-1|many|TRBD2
CASSRGLAGGVPNEQFF
TGCGCCAGCAGCCGAGGACTAGCGGGAGGGGTGCCCAATGAGCAGTTCTTC
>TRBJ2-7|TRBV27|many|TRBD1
CASSSRDRGLMTF
TGTGCCAGCAGTTCCCGGGACAGGGGCCTGATGACCTTC
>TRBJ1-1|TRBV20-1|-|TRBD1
CSARDWTGPNTEAFF
TGCAGTGCTAGAGATTGGACAGGGCCGAACACTGAAGCTTTCTTT
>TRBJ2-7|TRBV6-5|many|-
CASSYSTRTAEQYF
TGTGCCAGCAGTTACTCGACAAGGACAGCCGAGCAGTACTTC
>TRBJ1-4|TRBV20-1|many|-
CSARDLVSDNEKLFF
TGCAGTGCTAGAGATCTCGTATCGGACAATGAAAAACTGTTTTTT
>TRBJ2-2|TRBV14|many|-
CASSQTQGRTGELFF
TGTGCCAGCAGCCAAACACAGGGACGCACCGGGGAGCTGTTTTTT
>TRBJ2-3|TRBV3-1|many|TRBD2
CASSQGILRSGGSTDTQYF
TGTGCCAGCAGCCAAGGGATTCTGCGAAGCGGGGGTAGCACAGATACGCAGTATTTT
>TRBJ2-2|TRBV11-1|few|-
CASSLVRGRETGELFF
TGTGCCAGCAGCTTAGTGCGGGGGCGCGAGACCGGGGAGCTGTTTTTT
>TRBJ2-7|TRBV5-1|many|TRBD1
CASSLALQQGAPYEQYF
TGCGCCAGCAGCTTGGCGTTGCAGCAGGGGGCACCCTACGAGCAGTACTTC
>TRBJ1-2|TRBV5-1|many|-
CASSDVQLNYGYTF
TGCGCCAGCAGCGATGTACAGCTTAACTATGGCTACACCTTC
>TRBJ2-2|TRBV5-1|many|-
CASSYRETGELFF
TGCGCCAGCAGCTACAGGGAGACCGGGGAGCTGTTTTTT
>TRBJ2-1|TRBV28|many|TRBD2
CASTLSGRPGNEQFF
TGTGCCAGTACCCTTAGCGGGAGGCCGGGGAATGAGCAGTTCTTC
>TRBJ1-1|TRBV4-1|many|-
CASTTRGPRGDEAFF
TGCGCCAGCACCACAAGGGGCCCGCGGGGGGATGAAGCTTTCTTT
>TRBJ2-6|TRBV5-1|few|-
CASSQYGANVLTF
TGCGCCAGCAGCCAGTATGGGGCCAACGTCCTGACTTTC
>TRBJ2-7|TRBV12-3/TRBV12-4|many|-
CASSPGGITRSYEQYF
TGTGCCAGCAGCCCCGGGGGAATCACTCGCTCCTACGAGCAGTACTTC
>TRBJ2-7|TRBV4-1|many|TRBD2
CASSQDTFFQQTGTSAHEQYF
TGCGCCAGCAGCCAAGATACGTTTTTTCAACAAACCGGGACTAGCGCCCACGAGCAGTACTTC
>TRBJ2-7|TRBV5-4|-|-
CASSPGLGFEQYF
TGTGCCAGCAGTCCCGGCCTCGGCTTCGAGCAGTACTTC
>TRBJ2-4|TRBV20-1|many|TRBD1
CSAPPGGVSKNIQYF
TGCAGTGCCCCCCCAGGGGGAGTCTCCAAAAACATTCAGTACTTC
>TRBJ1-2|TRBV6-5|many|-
CASSYLEGYGYTF
TGTGCCAGCAGTTATCTTGAGGGGTATGGCTACACCTTC
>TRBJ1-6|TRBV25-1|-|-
CASSNPSGRQNSPLHF
TGTGCCAGCAGTAATCCCTCGGGACGGCAAAATTCACCCCTCCACTTT
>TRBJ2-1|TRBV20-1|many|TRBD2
CSAPEWLAGGGSEDNEQFF
TGCAGTGCGCCAGAATGGCTAGCGGGAGGTGGATCGGAAGACAATGAGCAGTTCTTC
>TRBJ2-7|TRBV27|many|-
CASSWTRRNEQYF
TGTGCCAGCAGTTGGACGCGGAGGAACGAGCAGTACTTC
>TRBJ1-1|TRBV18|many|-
CASSPFPKWDPEAFF
TGTGCCAGCTCACCATTCCCTAAATGGGACCCCGAAGCTTTCTTT
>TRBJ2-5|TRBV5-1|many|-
CASSLEGFQETQYF
TGCGCCAGCAGCTTGGAAGGTTTCCAAGAGACCCAGTACTTC
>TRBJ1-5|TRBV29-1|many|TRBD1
CSVSLGTGDNQPQHF
TGCAGCGTTAGTCTCGGGACAGGGGACAATCAGCCCCAGCATTTT
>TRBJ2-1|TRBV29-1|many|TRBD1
CSVRSGQVNNEQFF
TGCAGCGTTAGAAGTGGACAGGTCAACAATGAGCAGTTCTTC